This T cell receptor beta chain was recorded in a study of CXCR3-negative and CXCR3-positive naive CD8 T cells. The CDR3 totals 14 residues. The germline V gene encodes CDR1 SSHAT and CDR2 FNYEAQ (reference sequence). Broader study findings: Memory cells diverged, while naive CXCR3-positive and CXCR3-negative cells had similar TRBV-TRBJ usage. Comparison of naive cells showed more hydrophobic TRB CDR3s in CXCR3-positive than in CXCR3-negative naive cells.

About this clonotype: Its antigen is unidentified.

TRB cDNA was prepared as libraries by UMI-labeled 5' RACE. TCRdb reprocessed the 5' RACE reads and stores each CDR3 protein as one record, lacking DNA. This table lists approximately 48,000 distinct CDR3 sequences. The chain recombines TRBV7-7 with TRBJ2-2; TCRdb proposes TRBD1, but this gene call is untestable without DNA. The sequenced sample was naive CXCR3+ CD8+ T cells from blood. Specified subset: CD45RO-CCR7+CD27+CD95- naive CD8+ T cells expressing CXCR3 (TNR3+). This clonotype was obtained from a human donor in good health. Some clones in this sample may be carry-over from other donors' samples. CDR3: CASSPLGHTGELFF.